One T cell receptor (beta chain) is described in this entry. No antigen is known for it. Each molecule of TCR cDNA was tagged with one unique molecular identifier. TCRdb itself ran the 5' RACE reads through MiXCR, one entry per CDR3 protein. The repertoire includes 20,000 to 25,000 distinct CDR3 sequences, more than 8% of them detected once, and around 7% sits in the top ten. The sample belongs to a study of spatial heterogeneity in lung cancer. Findings and caveats of the study: Ubiquitous nonsynonymous mutations were tracked by counts of ubiquitous expanded TCRs, and regional ones by counts of regional expanded TCRs. Within tumors, counts of expanded alpha and beta TCRs tracked tumor mutation counts.

Time point given: sample taken at primary tumor resection. Without sorting, whole RNA was sequenced from tumor, nontumor lung or frozen PBMC. Germline V gives CDR1 SGHDT, CDR2 YYEEEE. V lost 0 bases and J lost 6, with 16 bases in between. CDR3 length: 15 residues. Sequencing used lung tumor tissue, obtained at surgery. The V gene is TRBV5-6, the J gene TRBJ2-7; D may be TRBD1 (5 bases). The source of this sequence is a male donor with early-stage non-small cell lung cancer. In DNA form, the CDR3 reads TGTGCCAGCAGCTTGGTGGGGCGCCCTGGGGTCGAGCAGTACTTC. It codes for CASSLVGRPGVEQYF.